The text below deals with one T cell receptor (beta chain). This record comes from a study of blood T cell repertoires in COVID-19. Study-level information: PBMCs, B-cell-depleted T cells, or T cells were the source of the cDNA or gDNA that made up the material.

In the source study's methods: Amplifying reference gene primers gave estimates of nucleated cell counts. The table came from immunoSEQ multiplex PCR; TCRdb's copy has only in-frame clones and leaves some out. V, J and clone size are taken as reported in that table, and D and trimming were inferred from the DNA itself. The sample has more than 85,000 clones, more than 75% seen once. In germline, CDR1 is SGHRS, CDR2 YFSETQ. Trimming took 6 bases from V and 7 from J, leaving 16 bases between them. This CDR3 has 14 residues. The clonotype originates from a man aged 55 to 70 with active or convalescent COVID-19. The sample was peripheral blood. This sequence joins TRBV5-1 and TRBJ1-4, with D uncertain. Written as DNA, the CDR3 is TGCGCCAGCAAGGACCCGGGAGGAGGTGAAAAACTGTTTTTT. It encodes CASKDPGGGEKLFF.